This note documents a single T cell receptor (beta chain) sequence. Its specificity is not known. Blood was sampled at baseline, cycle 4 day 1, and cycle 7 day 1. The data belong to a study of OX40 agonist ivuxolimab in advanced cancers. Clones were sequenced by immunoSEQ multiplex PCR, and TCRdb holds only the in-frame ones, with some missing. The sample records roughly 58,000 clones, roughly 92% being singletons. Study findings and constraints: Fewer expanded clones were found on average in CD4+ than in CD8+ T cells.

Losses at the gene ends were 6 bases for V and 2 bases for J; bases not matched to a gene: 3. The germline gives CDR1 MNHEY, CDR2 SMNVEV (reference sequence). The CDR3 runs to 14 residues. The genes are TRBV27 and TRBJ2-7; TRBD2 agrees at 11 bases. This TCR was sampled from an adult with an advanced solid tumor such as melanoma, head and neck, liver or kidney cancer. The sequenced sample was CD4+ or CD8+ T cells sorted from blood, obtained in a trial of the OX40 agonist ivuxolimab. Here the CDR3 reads CASSVAGGPYEQYF. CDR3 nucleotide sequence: TGTGCCAGCAGCGTAGCGGGAGGGCCCTACGAGCAGTACTTC.